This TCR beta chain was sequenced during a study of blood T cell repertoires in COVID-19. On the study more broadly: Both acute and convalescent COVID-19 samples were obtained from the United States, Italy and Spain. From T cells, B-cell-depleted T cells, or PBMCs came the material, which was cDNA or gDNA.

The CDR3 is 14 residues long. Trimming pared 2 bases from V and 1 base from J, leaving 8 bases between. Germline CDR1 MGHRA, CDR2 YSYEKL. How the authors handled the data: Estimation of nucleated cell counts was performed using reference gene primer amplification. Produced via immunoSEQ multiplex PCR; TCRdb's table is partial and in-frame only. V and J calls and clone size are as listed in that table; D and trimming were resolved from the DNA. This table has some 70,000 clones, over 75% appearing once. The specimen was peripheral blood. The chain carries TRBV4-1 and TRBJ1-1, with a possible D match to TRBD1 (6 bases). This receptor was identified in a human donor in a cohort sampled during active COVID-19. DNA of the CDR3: TGCGCCAGCAGCCAACAGGGACAGAACACTGAAGCTTTCTTT. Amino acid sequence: CASSQQGQNTEAFF.